The 13 T cell receptor beta chains presented below share a single source sample, sequenced in a study of monozygotic twins with inflammatory bowel disease (dated by TCRdb to between 2019 and 2020). Library prep was done by 5' RACE. Sequencing took place on an Illumina HiSeq 2500. The reads, reprocessed by TCRdb, yield one row per CDR3 protein sequence and no DNA. Per the sample table, the count is 300,000 to 350,000 distinct CDR3 sequences. The ten biggest clones cover 2% to 2.5% of the sample. Sequencing was performed on blood. The receptors come from a human donor with ulcerative colitis or Crohn's disease, or a healthy co-twin of an affected twin (not recorded which).

V is TRBV5-4 and J is TRBJ2-6. CDR1 SGHNT and CDR2 YYREEE come from the germline V gene (reference sequence). The CDR3 loop spans 16 amino acids. CDR3 amino acids: CASSMGTDSGANVLTF.

The V gene is TRBV19, the J gene TRBJ1-5; TCRdb returns TRBD1, unconfirmable since there is no DNA. Looked up from germline, CDR1 is LNHDA and CDR2 is SQIVND (reference sequence). The CDR3 loop spans 12 amino acids. CDR3 sequence: CASSTWDRRQHF.

This chain joins TRBV5-1 and TRBJ1-1. The CDR3 is 14 residues long. Germline CDR1 is SGHRS and CDR2 is YFSETQ. The CDR3 here is CASSFSSADTEAFF.

The chain employs TRBV6-2 or TRBV6-3 and TRBJ1-5; checking the TCRdb D call of TRBD1 is not possible without DNA. Per the germline V gene, CDR1 is MNHEY and CDR2 is SVGEGT. The CDR3 sequence is 12 residues long. CDR3 residues: CATNREGQPQHF.

The gene calls are TRBV27 and TRBJ1-2; lacking DNA, the TRBD1 call made by TCRdb goes unchecked. The CDR3 is 13 amino acids. Germline V lookup: CDR1 MNHEY, CDR2 SMNVEV (reference sequence). CDR3 residues: CASSPTGVFGYAF.

CDR3 region: CASSQSRLTNTGELFF. The V call is TRBV4-3, the J call TRBJ2-2. Germline CDR1 LGHNA, CDR2 YSLEER. The CDR3 has 16 residues.

V is TRBV5-1 and J is TRBJ2-1; the D gene TCRdb calls, TRBD1, cannot be checked with no DNA. The CDR3 consists of 13 residues. Per the germline V gene, CDR1 is SGHRS and CDR2 is YFSETQ. The CDR3 protein is CASSSQGVNEQFF.

This chain connects TRBV27 to TRBJ1-2; TCRdb's D call of TRBD1 is untestable without DNA. Germline-derived CDR1 and CDR2 are MNHEY and SMNVEV (reference sequence). The CDR3 is 18 amino acids. The chain's CDR3 is CASSPTLSRGEANYGYTF.

The chain employs TRBV20-1 and TRBJ1-5; TCRdb's assignment of TRBD1 cannot be checked, as there is no DNA. CDR1 DFQATT and CDR2 SNEGSKA come from the germline V gene (reference sequence). The CDR3 length is 14 residues. CDR3 in amino acids: CSAREPNPGQPQHF.

This chain joins TRBV4-1 and TRBJ1-2; TCRdb's assignment of TRBD1 cannot be checked, as there is no DNA. Germline CDR1 reads MGHRA; CDR2 reads YSYEKL. The CDR3 extends over 13 amino acids. The CDR3 loop reads CASSQGGRWGYTF.

This chain uses TRBV5-6 with TRBJ2-2. This CDR3 is 11 amino acids long. Germline V gene data show CDR1 as SGHDT and CDR2 as YYEEEE. This chain's CDR3 is CASSLRVELFF.

The rearrangement links TRBV7-9 to TRBJ2-3; TCRdb returns TRBD1, unconfirmable since there is no DNA. CDR3 length: 15 amino acids. CDR1 is SEHNR and CDR2 is FQNEAQ in the germline V gene (reference sequence). This CDR3 is CASRLTGVSTDTQYF.

V usage is TRBV20-1 and J usage is TRBJ2-7; lacking DNA, the TRBD2 call made by TCRdb goes unchecked. Germline assignment: CDR1 DFQATT and CDR2 SNEGSKA (reference sequence). The CDR3 has 13 amino acids. CDR3 sequence: CSASRGGGYEQYF.